This TCR beta chain was sequenced in a study of T-cell memory formation after mild COVID-19. Study information: Most TCR clusters belonged to a single donor. General observations from the study: There was a balanced CD4/CD8 profile in clones contracting day 15 to 85, and later expanders leaned CD4+. Largely, contracting CD4+ clones fell within CM and EM, and contracting CD8+ clones within EMRA.

The V and J ends lost 4 bases and 7 bases, in that order; junction bases with no gene match: 0. The germline V gene has CDR1 MGHRA and CDR2 YSYEKL. The CDR3 covers 12 residues. Via MiXCR, TCRdb re-called the 5' RACE reads, giving one row per CDR3 protein. The top ten clones hold 45% to 70% of a sample with some 7,400 distinct CDR3 sequences, 25% to 40% of them seen once. On this clonotype: Antigen specificity is unknown.

Sequenced material: PBMCs or a T cell subset sorted from them (not recorded which). The chain recombines TRBV4-1 with TRBJ2-1; 8 nucleotides match TRBD2. This receptor was obtained from an adult woman who had mild COVID-19 (a few samples of this study predate the infection). Cell type and time point are not known. For the CDR3, the DNA is TGCGCCAGCAGCCCTAGCGGGAATGAGCAGTTCTTC. Translation gives CASSPSGNEQFF.